The entry below describes one T cell receptor (beta chain). This entry is derived from a study of CD8 T cells in Susac syndrome. The germline V and J ends were trimmed by 0 bases and 7 bases, with 12 bases remaining between them. CDR3 length equals 13 residues. Per the germline V gene, CDR1 is DFQATT and CDR2 is SNEGSKA (reference sequence). The RNA input was roughly 0.45 to 1 ug, and it was reverse transcribed with random hexamers. TCRdb recomputed calls from the immunoSEQ multiplex PCR reads with MiXCR, one row per CDR3 protein. This table has approximately 160,000 distinct CDR3 sequences, approximately 94% appearing once.

The chain is built from TRBV20-1 and TRBJ1-1; D uncertain. The specimen was CD4+ T cells from PBMCs. This sequence was found in a human donor with multiple sclerosis. This chain's CDR3 is CSARDRSDGEAFF. The CDR3 coding sequence is TGCAGTGCTAGAGATCGCTCGGACGGTGAAGCTTTCTTT.